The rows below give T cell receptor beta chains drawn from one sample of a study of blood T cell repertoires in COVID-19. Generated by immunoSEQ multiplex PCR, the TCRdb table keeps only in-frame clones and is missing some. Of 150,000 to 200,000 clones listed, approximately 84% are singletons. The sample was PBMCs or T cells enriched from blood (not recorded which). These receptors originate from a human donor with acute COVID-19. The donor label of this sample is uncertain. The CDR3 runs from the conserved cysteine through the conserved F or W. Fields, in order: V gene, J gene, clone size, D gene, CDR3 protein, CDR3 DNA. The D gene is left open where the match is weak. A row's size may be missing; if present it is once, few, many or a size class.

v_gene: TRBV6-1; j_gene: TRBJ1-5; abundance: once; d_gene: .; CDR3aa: CASSESRASNQPQHF; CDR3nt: TGTGCCAGCAGTGAGTCCAGGGCAAGCAATCAGCCCCAGCATTTT
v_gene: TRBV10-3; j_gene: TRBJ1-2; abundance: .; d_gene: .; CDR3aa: CATLADVNYGYTF; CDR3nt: TGTGCCACCTTAGCCGATGTTAACTATGGCTACACCTTC
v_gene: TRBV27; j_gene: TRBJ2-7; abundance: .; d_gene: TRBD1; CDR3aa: CASRLLRTGIYEQYF; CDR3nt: TGTGCCAGCAGACTTCTCCGGACAGGGATCTACGAGCAGTACTTC
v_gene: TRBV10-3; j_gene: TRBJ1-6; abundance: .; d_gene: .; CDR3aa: CAIKSGDSPLHF; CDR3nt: TGTGCCATCAAGTCAGGGGATTCACCCCTCCACTTT
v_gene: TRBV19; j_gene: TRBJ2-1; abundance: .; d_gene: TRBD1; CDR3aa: CASSTTGGTYNEQFF; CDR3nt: TGTGCCAGTAGTACCACAGGGGGAACCTACAATGAGCAGTTCTTC
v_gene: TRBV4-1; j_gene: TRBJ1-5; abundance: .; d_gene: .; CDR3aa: CASGRGVGNQPQHF; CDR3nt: TGCGCCAGCGGTCGCGGGGTTGGGAATCAGCCCCAGCATTTT
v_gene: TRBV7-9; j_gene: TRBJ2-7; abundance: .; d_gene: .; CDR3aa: CASSLDFYEQYF; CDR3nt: TGTGCCAGCAGCTTAGACTTCTACGAGCAGTACTTC
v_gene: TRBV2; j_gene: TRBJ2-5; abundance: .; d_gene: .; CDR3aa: CASSRTDRGGWETQYF; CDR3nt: TGTGCCAGCAGTAGAACCGACAGGGGAGGGTGGGAGACCCAGTACTTC
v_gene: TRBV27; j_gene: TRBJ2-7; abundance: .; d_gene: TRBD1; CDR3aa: CASSLCRLGTGAHPTYEQYF; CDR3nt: TGTGCCAGCAGTTTATGTCGCTTGGGGACAGGGGCCCACCCGACCTACGAGCAGTACTTC
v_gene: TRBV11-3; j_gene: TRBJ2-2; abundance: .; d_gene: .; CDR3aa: CASSLHTGELFF; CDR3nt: TGTGCCAGCAGCCTTCACACCGGGGAGCTGTTTTTT
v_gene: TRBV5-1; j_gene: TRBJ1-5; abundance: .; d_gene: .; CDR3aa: CASSFRGGDQPQHF; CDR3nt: TGCGCCAGCAGCTTTCGGGGCGGGGATCAGCCCCAGCATTTT
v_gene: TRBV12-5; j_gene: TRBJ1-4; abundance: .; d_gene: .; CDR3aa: CASGLVLGQFKEKLFF; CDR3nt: TGTGCTAGTGGTTTGGTACTGGGGCAGTTTAAAGAAAAACTGTTTTTT
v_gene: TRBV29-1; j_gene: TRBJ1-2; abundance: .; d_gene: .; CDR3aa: CSVGDDSYYGYTF; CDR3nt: TGCAGCGTTGGGGATGACAGTTACTATGGCTACACCTTC
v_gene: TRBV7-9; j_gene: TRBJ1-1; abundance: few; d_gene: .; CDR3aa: CASSPPSLTEAFF; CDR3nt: TGTGCCAGCAGCCCCCCCTCTCTCACTGAAGCTTTCTTT
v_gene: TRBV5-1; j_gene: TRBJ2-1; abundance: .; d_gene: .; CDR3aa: CASRGGYNEQFF; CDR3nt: TGCGCCAGCAGGGGGGGTTACAATGAGCAGTTCTTC
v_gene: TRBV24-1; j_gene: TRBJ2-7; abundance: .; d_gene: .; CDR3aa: CATSDSSPRNSQGEQYF; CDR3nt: TGTGCCACCAGTGATTCGTCCCCCCGGAACTCTCAGGGCGAGCAGTACTTC
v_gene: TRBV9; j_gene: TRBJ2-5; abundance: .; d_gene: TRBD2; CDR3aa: CASSVQGSGGFGETQYF; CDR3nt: TGTGCCAGCAGCGTCCAAGGTAGCGGGGGATTCGGAGAGACCCAGTACTTC
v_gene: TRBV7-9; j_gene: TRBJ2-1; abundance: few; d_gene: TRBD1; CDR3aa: CASSLGTGWNNEQFF; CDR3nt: TGTGCCAGCAGCCTTGGGACAGGGTGGAACAATGAGCAGTTCTTC
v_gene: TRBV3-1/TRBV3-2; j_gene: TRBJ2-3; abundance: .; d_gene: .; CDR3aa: CASSQYSTDTQYF; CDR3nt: TGTGCCAGCAGCCAGTATAGCACAGATACGCAGTATTTT
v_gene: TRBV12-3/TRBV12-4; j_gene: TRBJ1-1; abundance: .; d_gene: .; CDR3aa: CASSFASNTEAFF; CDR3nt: TGTGCCAGCAGTTTCGCCAGTAACACTGAAGCTTTCTTT
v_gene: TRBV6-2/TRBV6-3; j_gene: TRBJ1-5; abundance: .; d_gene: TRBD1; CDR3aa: CASSPGTGPQPQHF; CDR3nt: TGTGCCAGCAGCCCTGGGACAGGGCCTCAGCCCCAGCATTTT
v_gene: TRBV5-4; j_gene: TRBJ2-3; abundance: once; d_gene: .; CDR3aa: CASRAQTGYTDTQYF; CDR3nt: TGTGCCAGCAGAGCTCAGACAGGTTACACAGATACGCAGTATTTT
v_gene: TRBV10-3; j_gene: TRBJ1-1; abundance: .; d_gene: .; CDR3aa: CAISGGQGSMNTEAFF; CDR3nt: TGTGCCATCAGTGGGGGGCAGGGCAGTATGAACACTGAAGCTTTCTTT
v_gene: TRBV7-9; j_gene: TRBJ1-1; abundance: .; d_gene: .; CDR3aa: CASSFIQVNTEAFF; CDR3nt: TGTGCCAGCAGCTTTATCCAGGTGAACACTGAAGCTTTCTTT
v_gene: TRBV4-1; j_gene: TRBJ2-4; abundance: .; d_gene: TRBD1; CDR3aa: CASSQVVNLGQGSQYF; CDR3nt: TGCGCCAGCAGCCAAGTCGTGAACCTCGGACAGGGGTCCCAGTACTTC